This TCR beta chain was sequenced during a study of identical twins. Overall study findings and caveats: For zero-insertion analyses, partial confounding could come from invariant MAIT and iNKT cells. In drawing conclusions, the study used cross-sectional statistical analysis and did not follow the same donors.

Healthy Caucasians supplied all donations. It was template switching that added a universal primer site, and there were unique molecular identifiers on the cDNA. TCRdb called the 5' RACE reads again in MiXCR, with one record for every CDR3 protein. The sample lists roughly 700,000 distinct CDR3 sequences, 8.6% occurring once. Points on this clonotype: Its target is not known.

This CDR3 region has 15 residues. V was pared by 0 bases and J by 1 base, with 9 bases between. CDR1 is MNHEY and CDR2 is SVGAGI in the germline V gene. The same sample was also studied in work on yellow fever vaccine responses in identical twins.

The sequence was collected from a woman aged 18-29 years in good health. The sequenced sample consisted of PBMCs. The chain employs TRBV6-5 and TRBJ1-1, with D uncertain. CDR3 DNA: TGTGCCAGCAGTTACTCGAAATTGGGGAACACTGAAGCTTTCTTT. It codes for CASSYSKLGNTEAFF.